The clone carrying this T cell receptor (beta chain) was recorded many times. Its antigen is still unknown. Ranging in age from roughly 6 to 90, the donors were healthy Caucasian individuals from Russia. This sample stems from a study of blood T cells in healthy people across ages. Study-level results: Naive T cell percentage and TCR beta diversity correlated strongly. Observed TCR beta diversity per million T cells went down as age went up. This fall followed a roughly linear course with age.

This CDR3 contains 13 residues. CDR1 ENHRY and CDR2 SYGVKD come from the germline V gene. Trimming took off 10 bases at V and 9 bases at J, with 19 bases between the two ends. The authors ran a second PCR of roughly 7 to 11 cycles using a sample-barcoded 5' primer and a J-beta primer mix. Every sample produced at least 2.5 million CDR3-containing paired-end reads. TCRdb analysed the 5' RACE reads with MiXCR anew, one entry per CDR3 protein. The sample records some 670,000 distinct CDR3 sequences, 45% to 60% being singletons. Sequenced sample: blood. The TCR sequence derives from a woman older than 75 in good health. This chain connects TRBV10-3 to TRBJ2-1; D gene uncertain. The CDR3 here is CATSQGVTGEQFF. In DNA, the CDR3 is TGTGCCACAAGTCAAGGCGTGACGGGTGAGCAGTTCTTC.